Listed below are T cell receptor beta chains from one sample, sequenced in a study of molecular identifiers for immune sequencing clone quantification. TCRdb re-called the PCR reads through MiXCR, storing one row per CDR3 protein. The sample lists under 600,000 distinct CDR3 sequences, 20% to 25% occurring once. The source material was naive CD8+ T cells from blood, with Jurkat cell RNA spiked in. Receptors originate from a human donor in good health. Some libraries in this study had Jurkat cell RNA spiked in. The CDR3 runs from the conserved cysteine through the conserved F or W. The D gene is left open where the match is weak. Size is omitted from some rows. Given values are once, few, many or a class for expanded clones.

D gene | clone size | J gene | V gene | CDR3 protein | CDR3 DNA
TRBD1 | few | TRBJ2-2 | TRBV15 | CATSRTRTGWDGELFF | TGTGCCACCAGCAGAACTAGGACAGGGTGGGACGGGGAGCTGTTTTTT
TRBD1 | NA | TRBJ2-7 | TRBV6-5 | CASSTHRDSSYEQYF | TGTGCCAGCAGTACTCACCGGGACAGCTCCTACGAGCAGTACTTC
TRBD1 | many | TRBJ2-4 | TRBV7-9 | CASSGQGVPIQYF | TGTGCCAGCTCGGGACAGGGGGTTCCCATTCAGTACTTC
NA | NA | TRBJ1-2 | TRBV28 | CASWGTTPNGNYGYTF | TGTGCCAGCTGGGGGACCACTCCCAACGGGAACTATGGCTACACCTTC
TRBD2 | many | TRBJ2-3 | TRBV15 | CATSSSGRADTQYF | TGTGCCACCAGCAGTAGCGGGAGAGCAGATACGCAGTATTTT
NA | many | TRBJ2-5 | TRBV4-3 | CASSQDDTEETQYF | TGCGCCAGCAGCCAAGACGACACAGAAGAGACCCAGTACTTC
TRBD2 | few | TRBJ2-3 | TRBV9 | CASSVEKEPDSSGAPMKRDTQYF | TGTGCCAGCAGCGTAGAAAAGGAGCCGGACTCTAGCGGGGCCCCGATGAAGAGAGATACGCAGTATTTT
NA | NA | TRBJ2-7 | TRBV11-2 | CASTQVLYEQYF | TGTGCCAGCACCCAAGTCCTCTACGAGCAGTACTTC
TRBD2 | many | TRBJ2-3 | TRBV18 | CASSPSGLAGYTDTQYF | TGTGCCAGCTCACCATCCGGACTAGCGGGCTACACAGATACGCAGTATTTT
TRBD1 | many | TRBJ2-2 | TRBV5-4 | CASTNYRGGTGELFF | TGTGCCAGCACGAATTACAGGGGCGGAACCGGGGAGCTGTTTTTT
TRBD2 | many | TRBJ2-3 | TRBV2 | CASSEGLAMDTQYF | TGTGCCAGCAGTGAAGGACTAGCGATGGATACGCAGTATTTT
NA | few | TRBJ2-7 | TRBV7-2 | CASSLVREYSYEQYF | TGTGCCAGCAGCTTAGTGAGGGAATACTCCTACGAGCAGTACTTC
NA | many | TRBJ2-4 | TRBV11-2 | CASSSMGYSMFF | TGTGCCAGCAGCTCCATGGGCTACAGTATGTTCTTC
NA | few | TRBJ2-3 | TRBV3-1 | CASSPHQDTSSTDTQYF | TGTGCCAGCAGCCCCCACCAGGACACTAGCAGCACAGATACGCAGTATTTT
NA | NA | TRBJ2-2 | TRBV7-3 | CASSSGHNTGELFF | TGTGCCAGCAGTAGTGGACACAACACCGGGGAGCTGTTTTTT
TRBD1 | NA | TRBJ1-3 | TRBV28 | CASGYRGWTGNTIYF | TGTGCCAGCGGTTACAGGGGGTGGACTGGGAACACCATATATTTT
NA | few | TRBJ1-5 | TRBV12-3/TRBV12-4 | CASREGSYSNQPQHF | TGTGCCAGCAGGGAGGGTAGTTATAGCAATCAGCCCCAGCATTTT
TRBD2 | few | TRBJ2-5 | TRBV9 | CASSAGTSGSQETQYF | TGTGCCAGCAGCGCCGGGACTAGCGGGTCTCAAGAGACCCAGTACTTC
TRBD2 | many | TRBJ2-3 | TRBV4-3 | CASSQDSRTSTQYF | TGCGCCAGCAGCCAAGACTCCAGGACTAGCACGCAGTATTTT
NA | many | TRBJ2-3 | TRBV4-1 | CASSQDLGRTSTDTQYF | TGCGCCAGCAGCCAAGATCTAGGGCGGACTAGCACAGATACGCAGTATTTT
TRBD2 | NA | TRBJ2-1 | TRBV6-6 | CASIAAQTSGDNEQFF | TGTGCCAGCATCGCTGCTCAGACTAGCGGTGACAATGAGCAGTTCTTC
NA | many | TRBJ1-1 | TRBV7-9 | CASSGGGITEAFF | TGTGCCAGCAGCGGGGGGGGGATCACTGAAGCTTTCTTT
TRBD2 | many | TRBJ2-3 | TRBV20-1 | CSAREPSGGPRTDTQYF | TGCAGTGCTAGAGAGCCCAGCGGGGGCCCCCGCACAGATACGCAGTATTTT
NA | NA | TRBJ2-7 | TRBV6-5 | CASMPEEAHSYEQYF | TGTGCCAGCATGCCAGAAGAGGCCCACTCCTACGAGCAGTACTTC
NA | many | TRBJ2-7 | TRBV25-1 | CASSGRQAILYEQYF | TGTGCCAGCAGTGGACGACAGGCGATTCTCTACGAGCAGTACTTC
NA | NA | TRBJ1-1 | TRBV4-3 | CASSQDNRPSKAEAFF | TGCGCCAGCAGCCAAGATAACAGACCTTCTAAGGCGGAAGCTTTCTTT
TRBD1 | few | TRBJ1-2 | TRBV4-3 | CASSQDWQGANYGYTF | TGCGCCAGCAGCCAAGATTGGCAGGGGGCGAACTATGGCTACACCTTC
NA | many | TRBJ2-1 | TRBV30 | CAWSVSYDNEQFF | TGTGCCTGGAGTGTAAGCTACGACAATGAGCAGTTCTTC
NA | many | TRBJ1-5 | TRBV2 | CASSEAQQVHQPQHF | TGTGCCAGCAGTGAAGCGCAACAGGTTCATCAGCCCCAGCATTTT
NA | many | TRBJ2-7 | TRBV5-1 | CASSFDVGEQYF | TGCGCCAGCAGTTTCGACGTCGGTGAGCAGTACTTC
NA | few | TRBJ1-2 | TRBV30 | CAWRHYGYTF | TGTGCCTGGAGACACTATGGCTACACCTTC
NA | few | TRBJ2-7 | TRBV5-4 | CASSLEGLSYEQYF | TGTGCCAGCAGCTTGGAGGGACTGAGCTACGAGCAGTACTTC
TRBD1 | many | TRBJ1-1 | TRBV9 | CASSAPGQGMNTEAFF | TGTGCCAGCAGCGCCCCTGGACAGGGGATGAACACTGAAGCTTTCTTT
NA | NA | TRBJ1-1 | TRBV5-6 | CASSSYTGYAEAFF | TGTGCCAGCAGCTCCTATACAGGGTACGCTGAAGCTTTCTTT
TRBD1 | few | TRBJ1-5 | TRBV28 | CASRDRYCNQPQHF | TGTGCCAGCAGGGACAGGTATTGCAATCAGCCCCAGCATTTT
NA | many | TRBJ2-5 | TRBV6-5 | CASSYRAGYQETQYF | TGTGCCAGCAGTTACCGGGCAGGGTATCAAGAGACCCAGTACTTC
NA | NA | TRBJ1-3 | TRBV28 | CASSLSHSSGNTIYF | TGTGCCAGCAGTTTATCGCACTCCTCTGGAAACACCATATATTTT
NA | many | TRBJ2-3 | TRBV21-1 | CASSKDGPELTFRTDTQYF | TGTGCCAGCAGCAAAGATGGTCCAGAACTAACTTTTAGAACAGATACGCAGTATTTT
NA | NA | TRBJ2-7 | TRBV12-3/TRBV12-4 | CACSLNRFYEQYF | TGTGCCTGCAGTTTAAACAGGTTCTACGAGCAGTACTTC
NA | few | TRBJ2-1 | TRBV7-7 | CASSLTNGRHNEQFF | TGTGCTAGCAGCTTAACCAATGGGAGGCACAATGAGCAGTTCTTC
NA | many | TRBJ1-2 | TRBV28 | CASSLSPMVYGYTF | TGTGCCAGCAGTTTATCCCCAATGGTCTATGGCTACACCTTC
NA | NA | TRBJ2-5 | TRBV13 | CASSLGGNQEAQYF | TGTGCCAGCAGCTTAGGTGGTAACCAAGAGGCCCAGTACTTC
NA | many | TRBJ2-7 | TRBV11-3 | CASSLDIDSYEQYF | TGTGCCAGCAGCTTAGACATCGACTCCTACGAGCAGTACTTC
TRBD2 | few | TRBJ2-5 | TRBV9 | CASSVSGGGQETQYF | TGTGCCAGCAGCGTTTCTGGCGGGGGCCAAGAGACCCAGTACTTC
NA | NA | TRBJ2-5 | TRBV27 | CASSLRVGETQYF | TGTGCCAGCAGCCTACGGGTGGGGGAGACCCAGTACTTC
TRBD1 | many | TRBJ2-7 | TRBV19 | CASSTQQGGEQYF | TGTGCCAGTAGTACGCAACAGGGGGGCGAGCAGTACTTC
TRBD1 | few | TRBJ1-1 | TRBV12-3/TRBV12-4 | CASSLKVKGAPFF | TGTGCCAGCAGTTTAAAAGTGAAGGGGGCGCCTTTCTTT
NA | many | TRBJ2-3 | TRBV24-1 | CATSEPDPADTQYF | TGTGCCACCAGTGAGCCAGACCCGGCAGATACGCAGTATTTT
NA | many | TRBJ1-3 | TRBV6-2/TRBV6-3 | CASSQPGGNTIYF | TGTGCCAGCAGCCAGCCCGGAGGAAACACCATATATTTT
TRBD1 | many | TRBJ2-7 | TRBV2 | CASAIAWDRGNYEQYF | TGTGCCAGCGCGATTGCTTGGGACAGGGGGAACTACGAGCAGTACTTC
NA | many | TRBJ1-1 | TRBV2 | CASIGIMNTEAFF | TGTGCCAGCATCGGGATCATGAACACTGAAGCTTTCTTT
TRBD1 | few | TRBJ2-5 | TRBV19 | CASSSGQGGETQYF | TGTGCCAGTAGTAGCGGACAGGGGGGAGAGACCCAGTACTTC
NA | many | TRBJ2-6 | TRBV29-1 | CSCSWANVLTF | TGCAGCTGTAGTTGGGCCAACGTCCTGACTTTC
NA | few | TRBJ2-1 | TRBV19 | CASSIGSGVEQFF | TGTGCCAGTAGTATAGGGTCAGGGGTTGAGCAGTTCTTC
NA | NA | TRBJ1-5 | TRBV6-2/TRBV6-3 | CASSHSDTINQPQHF | TGTGCCAGCAGCCACTCCGACACGATAAATCAGCCCCAGCATTTT
NA | NA | TRBJ1-3 | TRBV4-3 | CASSQDMTSGNTIYF | TGCGCCAGCAGCCAAGATATGACGTCTGGAAACACCATATATTTT
TRBD2 | NA | TRBJ2-5 | TRBV28 | CASSPIAGGFRETQYF | TGTGCCAGCAGTCCGATAGCGGGAGGGTTCAGGGAGACCCAGTACTTC
NA | NA | TRBJ1-2 | TRBV28 | CASSLPTGYYGYTF | TGTGCCAGCAGTTTGCCCACCGGATACTATGGCTACACCTTC
NA | NA | TRBJ1-4 | TRBV3-1 | CASSPSGGQANEKLFF | TGTGCCAGCAGCCCGTCCGGGGGGCAGGCTAATGAAAAACTGTTTTTT
TRBD2 | NA | TRBJ2-7 | TRBV12-3/TRBV12-4 | CASSPLGGAYEQYF | TGTGCCAGCTCTCCCCTCGGGGGGGCCTACGAGCAGTACTTC